The present T cell receptor beta chain was sequenced within a study of T cells in Graves' hyperthyroidism and ophthalmopathy. Study results and caveats: Model-based prediction identified ophthalmopathy a median around seven months prior to its onset.

CDR3 length equals 15 residues. The germline V gene has CDR1 SGHAT and CDR2 FQNNGV. V dropped 2 bases and J dropped 0 bases, with 10 bases sitting between them. Points on this clonotype: The antigen remains unidentified.

Amplification of TCR beta CDR3 regions used RNA as the template. TCR CDR3 regions were first amplified by RT-PCR with HTBI primers. MiXCR was run by TCRdb on the multiplex PCR reads, yielding one entry per CDR3 protein. The sample has about 720,000 distinct CDR3 sequences; about 17% are singletons. The authors obtained PBMCs from 10 ml of fresh peripheral blood. The source is a man younger than 35 with Graves' hyperthyroidism. V and J are TRBV11-2 and TRBJ1-2; D unresolved. Sequenced input: blood. For the CDR3, the DNA is TGTGCCAGCAGCTTACGGACGGGTCCTAACTATGGCTACACCTTC. Protein product: CASSLRTGPNYGYTF. The full variable domain, in which reference TRBV11-2 and TRBJ1-2 provide the parts outside the CDR3, is EAGVAQSPRYKIIEKRQSVAFWCNPISGHATLYWYQQILGQGPKLLIQFQNNGVVDDSQLPKDRFSAERLKGVDSTLKIQPAKLEDSAVYLCASSLRTGPNYGYTFGSGTRLTVV.